This is a list of T cell receptor beta chains from one sample in a study of identical twins. In TCRdb, the 5' RACE reads were re-called with MiXCR into one record per CDR3 protein. This sample has around 510,000 distinct CDR3 sequences, with 14% found just once. This sample was shared with a second study, whose subject was yellow fever vaccine responses in identical twins.

The sequenced sample was CD4+ T cells sorted from blood. The receptors were sampled from a woman under 30 in good health. Both conserved end residues are part of each CDR3. The D gene is left open where the match is weak. Clone size is given for some rows only: seen once, a few or many times, or a class if the clone is expanded.

many,TRBV7-3,TRBJ1-1,TRBD1,TGTGCCAGCAGCTCCAACAGGGGAGGGAACACTGAAGCTTTCTTT,CASSSNRGGNTEAFF
-,TRBV24-1,TRBJ2-7,TRBD1,TGTGCCACCAGTGATACCGGGACAGGCCCTTACGGGCAGTACTTC,CATSDTGTGPYGQYF
few,TRBV20-1,TRBJ2-5,TRBD2,TGCAGTGCTACCACAGCGGGGGAAGAGACCCAGTACTTC,CSATTAGEETQYF
few,TRBV4-2,TRBJ1-4,-,TGTGCCAGCAGCCAAGAGCGATTTGCAACTAATGAAAAACTGTTTTTT,CASSQERFATNEKLFF
-,TRBV7-2,TRBJ2-2,-,TGTGCCAGCAGCTTAGCGGGTAGCACGAGACCCGGGGAGCTGTTTTTT,CASSLAGSTRPGELFF
few,TRBV18,TRBJ2-7,-,TGTGCCAGCTCACGTGTCCGGGACACCCACTCCTACGAGCAGTACTTC,CASSRVRDTHSYEQYF
few,TRBV15,TRBJ2-1,-,TGTGCCACCAGCAGAGATCGACGAACTTACAATGAGCAGTTCTTC,CATSRDRRTYNEQFF
-,TRBV20-1,TRBJ1-2,-,TGCAGTGCTGTCGGACAGAACTATGGCTACACCTTC,CSAVGQNYGYTF
few,TRBV4-3,TRBJ2-1,-,TGCGCCAGCAGCCAAGATCCTCGAACAGGGAGCTCCTACAATGAGCAGTTCTTC,CASSQDPRTGSSYNEQFF
many,TRBV20-1,TRBJ2-3,-,TGCAGTGCTAGCCCCGGGGGCCCCACAGATACGCAGTATTTT,CSASPGGPTDTQYF
few,TRBV11-2,TRBJ2-6,-,TGTGCCAGCAGCTTATCGGATTCTGGGGCCAACGTCCTGACTTTC,CASSLSDSGANVLTF
-,TRBV28,TRBJ1-4,-,TGTGCCAGTATTGGGGGTGCAACTAATGAAAAACTGTTTTTT,CASIGGATNEKLFF
-,TRBV5-1,TRBJ2-7,-,TGCGCCAGCAGCCAAGGGGGGGCCCAGGGCGAGCAGTACTTC,CASSQGGAQGEQYF